The entry below gives a single TCR beta chain sequence along with its context. Its antigen is as yet unknown. Controls: normal colonoscopy findings, no IBD within the following year. The data belong to a study of pediatric ulcerative colitis. Each sample received Survey-level depth of up to 500,000 reads. Libraries were prepared by immunoSEQ multiplex PCR; TCRdb keeps only in-frame clonotypes and omits some of them. This sample yields tens of thousands of clones, of which 80% to 90% are seen a single time; approximately 1.5% belongs to the top ten. Whole-study findings and limits: Blood-rectal clonal overlap within each person was significantly higher in ulcerative colitis patients than controls. A couple of rectal CDR3 clonotypes occurred in all ulcerative colitis patients.

Specimen: blood. This TCR was sampled from a boy between 10 and 17 years old who was a control in a study of pediatric ulcerative colitis.

CDR3 loop: CASSLEYTGRTGELFF. The CDR3 DNA reads TGCGCCAGCAGCTTGGAGTACACAGGGCGAACCGGGGAGCTGTTTTTT. The chain carries TRBV5-1 and TRBJ2-2, with D possibly matching TRBD1 (6 bases). Germline-derived CDR1 and CDR2 are SGHRS and YFSETQ. There are 16 residues in the CDR3. With 0 bases removed from V and 5 bases from J, the gap between germline ends came to 14 bases. Full variable domain (outside the CDR3, taken from reference TRBV5-1 and TRBJ2-2): KAGVTQTPRYLIKTRGQQVTLSCSPISGHRSVSWYQQTPGQGLQFLFEYFSETQRNKGNFPGRFSGRQFSNSRSEMNVSTLELGDSALYLCASSLEYTGRTGELFFGEGSRLTVL.